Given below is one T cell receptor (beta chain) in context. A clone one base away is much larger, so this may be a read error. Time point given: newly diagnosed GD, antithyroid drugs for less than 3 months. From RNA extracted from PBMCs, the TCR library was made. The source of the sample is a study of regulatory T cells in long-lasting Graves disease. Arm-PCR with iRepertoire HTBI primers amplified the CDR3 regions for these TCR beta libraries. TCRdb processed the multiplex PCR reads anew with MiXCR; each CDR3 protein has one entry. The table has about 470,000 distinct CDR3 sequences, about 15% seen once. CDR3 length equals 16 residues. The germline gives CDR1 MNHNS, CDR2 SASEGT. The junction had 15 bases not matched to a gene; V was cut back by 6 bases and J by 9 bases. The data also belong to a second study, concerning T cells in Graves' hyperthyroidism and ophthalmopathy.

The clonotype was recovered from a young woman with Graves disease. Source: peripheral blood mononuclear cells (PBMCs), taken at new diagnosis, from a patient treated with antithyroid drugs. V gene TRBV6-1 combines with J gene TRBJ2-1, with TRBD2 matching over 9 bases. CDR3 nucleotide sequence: TGTGCCAGCAGCGGTTGGGGGGCTAGCGGGAACAGTGAGCAGTTCTTC. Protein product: CASSGWGASGNSEQFF.